This T cell receptor beta chain was recorded in a study of CD8+ T cells in alopecia areata. This CDR3 region has 15 residues. After removal of 7 bases from V and 2 bases from J, the junction contained 7 bases not matched to a gene. Germline V CDR1 and CDR2: MNHEY, SMNVEV (reference sequence). Study-level results: One nonresponder makes the tie between baseline CD8+ expansion and response uncertain.

The treatment here: oral pan-JAK inhibitor, 5-10 mg twice daily. Sorting of PBMCs yielded the CD4+ and CD8+ T cells. Extracted from the samples, RNA was reverse transcribed into cDNA to serve as the sequencing template. Assay: immunoSEQ multiplex PCR; the TCRdb copy retains only in-frame clones and omits some. The table records some 44,000 clones, roughly 90% of them present only once. With respect to this clone: The antigen remains unidentified.

The chain joins TRBV27 to TRBJ2-7; 11 nucleotides line up with TRBD1. This TCR came from a human donor with alopecia areata. This specimen was CD8+ T cells sorted from blood, taken at week 24, from a patient treated with tofacitinib. Here the CDR3 DNA reads TGTGCCAGCACTCAAGGGACAGGGGGAACCTACGAGCAGTACTTC. Amino acids: CASTQGTGGTYEQYF.